This TCR beta chain comes out of a study of T cell changes during pregnancy in multiple sclerosis. Profiling relied on immunoSEQ multiplex PCR, and the TCRdb table lists in-frame clones only, not all of them. The sample records around 130,000 clones, 90% to 98% being singletons. Germline V gene sequence: CDR1 SGDLS, CDR2 YYNGEE. This CDR3 is 16 amino acids long. The ends lost 0 bases at V and 5 bases at J; junction bases unmatched: 9. This specimen consisted of peripheral blood, obtained after pregnancy. This rearrangement joins TRBV9 to TRBJ2-7; 9 bases are a match to TRBD2. This receptor was taken from a female donor with multiple sclerosis, enrolled in a pregnancy study. CDR3 DNA sequence: TGTGCCAGCAGCGTAGGTAGTAGCGGGAGTCTCAACGAGCAGTACTTC. Amino acid sequence: CASSVGSSGSLNEQYF.